This TCR beta chain was found in a study of regulatory T cells in long-lasting Graves disease. Stated time point: newly diagnosed GD, antithyroid drugs for less than 3 months. Construction of the TCR library relied on RNA isolated from PBMCs. The table lists this clonotype with a few counts. CDR3 length: 15 amino acids. V gave up 5 bases and J gave up 7 bases, with 18 bases separating them. Germline loops: CDR1 SGHTA, CDR2 FQGNSA. For TCR beta, libraries came from iRepertoire HTBI primers and Arm-PCR of CDR3 regions. Authors' processing steps: Sample data revealed approximately 56 TRBV and roughly 13 TRBJ segments. TCRdb processed the multiplex PCR reads anew with MiXCR; each CDR3 protein has one entry. These V and J calls originate from TCRdb's pipeline instead of the authors' own analysis. The repertoire holds about 430,000 distinct CDR3 sequences, 15% seen once, with under 9% in the top ten. Another study also made use of these data, one on T cells in Graves' hyperthyroidism and ophthalmopathy. In that study: Researchers ran a first-round RT-PCR on the TCR CDR3 using the HTBI primer set. Most clonotypes expanded in thyroid above 0.001 were likewise present in blood.

The sequence was collected from a woman aged 40 to 55 with Graves disease. The material was peripheral blood mononuclear cells (PBMCs), obtained at new diagnosis, from a patient treated with antithyroid drugs. V gene TRBV7-2 combines with J gene TRBJ2-1, with a tentative D call TRBD2 (6 bases). CDR3 protein: CASSLSGSFINEQFF. The CDR3 DNA sequence: TGTGCCAGCAGCCTCTCCGGGAGTTTTATTAATGAGCAGTTCTTC.